Listed below are T cell receptor beta chains from one sample, sequenced in a study of T cells in Graves' hyperthyroidism and ophthalmopathy. TCRdb reanalysed the multiplex PCR reads using MiXCR and keeps one entry per CDR3 protein. The table lists over 250,000 distinct CDR3 sequences, approximately 23% of them singletons. The source material was blood. These receptors were collected from a young man with Graves' ophthalmopathy. Both conserved end residues are part of each CDR3. D genes are given only for firm matches. A clone size is listed for some rows: how often the clone was seen (once, few, many), or a class if it is expanded.

>TRBJ2-7|TRBV12-3/TRBV12-4|-|-
TGTGCCAGCAGTTTATTACAGAATACCTACGAGCAGTACTTC
CASSLLQNTYEQYF
>TRBJ2-7|TRBV20-1|TRBD1|-
TGCAGTGCTCGATCCGGGACAGGGGCTTACGAGCAGTACTTC
CSARSGTGAYEQYF
>TRBJ1-2|TRBV5-1|TRBD1|-
TGCGCCAGCAGCTTGGCCCCGACAGGGACAGGACTCTACACCTTC
CASSLAPTGTGLYTF
>TRBJ1-6|TRBV6-1|-|few
TGTGCCAGCAGTGCTTCAGGGATCTCCTATAATTCACCCCTCCACTTT
CASSASGISYNSPLHF
>TRBJ2-7|TRBV6-1|-|-
TGTGCCAGCAGTGAACTAACAGTAAGCTCCTACGAGCAGTACTTC
CASSELTVSSYEQYF
>TRBJ1-3|TRBV20-1|-|few
TGCAGTGCTGGCAAACAGAGCTCTGGAAACACCATATATTTT
CSAGKQSSGNTIYF
>TRBJ1-3|TRBV28|-|-
TGTGCCGGCAGAATCGACAAGGGACGAAACACCATATATTTT
CAGRIDKGRNTIYF
>TRBJ2-3|TRBV6-1|TRBD2|few
TGTGCCAGCAGTTTAATAGCGGGAGGGAGCACAGATACGCAGTATTTT
CASSLIAGGSTDTQYF
>TRBJ2-5|TRBV29-1|TRBD1|-
TGCAGCGTCGGGACAGGCCAAGAGACCCAGTACTTC
CSVGTGQETQYF
>TRBJ2-4|TRBV6-1|-|-
TGTGCCAGCAGCCAACAGGGACGCAAAAACATTCAGTACTTC
CASSQQGRKNIQYF